These 6 T cell receptor beta chains originate from one sample sequenced in a study of shared clonotypes between healthy human individuals. Repertoires were generated with immunoSEQ multiplex PCR, while TCRdb's copy carries only in-frame clones and drops some. The sample yields roughly 700,000 clones, over 65% seen once. Sequenced: memory CD4+ T cells sorted from blood. This sample's subset: CD45RA-negative fraction. The receptors were gathered from a woman younger than 45 in good health.

The V and J genes are TRBV9 and TRBJ2-1; D tentatively fits TRBD1 or TRBD2 (5 bases each). CDR3 size: 15 residues. The V gene lost 0 bases and the J gene lost 2 bases, with 9 bases spanning the gap. Germline V gene lookup returns CDR1 SGDLS and CDR2 YYNGEE. Written as DNA, the CDR3 is TGTGCCAGCAGCGTAGTGCTGGGACCCTACAATGAGCAGTTCTTC. It encodes CASSVVLGPYNEQFF.

CDR3 bases: TGTGCCAGCAGTTTGCCGGGACTAGCGAAAGAGACCCAGTACTTC. The encoded protein is CASSLPGLAKETQYF. The chain is built from TRBV28 and TRBJ2-5; 10 positions agree with TRBD2. Germline assignment: CDR1 MDHEN and CDR2 SYDVKM. Trimming took 3 bases from V and 3 from J; bases not matched to a gene: 4. The CDR3 length is 15 residues.

The chain recombines TRBV5-1 with TRBJ1-1; no reliable D call. The V end lost 3 bases, the J end lost 2 bases, and 14 bases lay between the germline ends. In germline, CDR1 is SGHRS, CDR2 YFSETQ. This CDR3 spans 15 amino acids. DNA for the CDR3: TGCGCCAGCAGCTGGGAACCCTCCCGAAACACTGAAGCTTTCTTT. This encodes CASSWEPSRNTEAFF.

This clone was detected a few times. The genes are TRBV7-3 and TRBJ2-3; tentatively, D is TRBD1 (5 bases). From germline, CDR1 is SGHTA and CDR2 FQGTGA. This CDR3 comprises 14 residues. Trimming took off 5 bases at V and 2 bases at J, with 11 bases between the two ends. CDR3 loop: CASSKTGYTDTQYF. In nucleotides, the CDR3 is TGTGCCAGCAGCAAAACAGGATACACAGATACGCAGTATTTT.

This clone was detected only a few times. The chain combines TRBV6-5 with TRBJ2-7; D may match TRBD1 or TRBD2 (5 bases each). Germline V gene sequence: CDR1 MNHEY, CDR2 SVGAGI. The V gene lost 10 bases and the J gene lost 3 bases, with 19 bases spanning the gap. CDR3 length: 14 residues. CDR3 sequence: CATRDLSHIYEQYF. CDR3 DNA sequence: TGTGCCACCCGGGACCTGAGCCATATCTACGAGCAGTACTTC.

The CDR3 sequence is CSVVQDFRETQYF. In nucleotides, the CDR3 is TGCAGCGTTGTTCAGGATTTTAGGGAGACCCAGTACTTC. This chain joins TRBV29-1 and TRBJ2-5; D not certain. This CDR3 has 13 residues. Looked up from germline, CDR1 is SQVTM and CDR2 is ANQGSEA. V lost 4 bases and J lost 5, with 14 bases in between.